The 32 T cell receptor beta chains given below trace back to one sample, sequenced in a study of beta chain features in type 1 diabetes. Points from the study as a whole: All four CD4+ subsets of Type 1 diabetes patients contained TCRB CDR3s that were moderately but significantly shorter.

Reverse transcribing all isolated RNA meant expressed TCRB transcripts were sequenced. Clones were read by immunoSEQ multiplex PCR, and TCRdb kept only the in-frame ones, dropping some. The table has about 280,000 clones, about 15% seen once. What these receptors recognize is not known. What was sequenced was naive CD4+ T cells from blood. The receptors derive from a young man with type 1 diabetes.

The V gene is TRBV15, the J gene TRBJ2-6, with D unresolved. The length of the CDR3 is 15 residues. V dropped 5 bases and J dropped 1 base, with 9 bases sitting between them. From germline, CDR1 is LNHNV and CDR2 YYDKDF (reference sequence). CDR3 nucleotides: TGTGCCACCAGCTTGACACGGTCTGGGGCCAACGTCCTGACTTTC. Protein: CATSLTRSGANVLTF.

The chain is built from TRBV29-1 and TRBJ1-1; TRBD1 matches 8 bases. J was trimmed by 5 bases and V by 4 bases; bases with no gene match: 6. This CDR3 is 13 amino acids long. Germline V gene data show CDR1 as SQVTM and CDR2 as ANQGSEA. Written as DNA, the CDR3 is TGCAGCGTTGCGGACAGGGCGATAACTGAAGCTTTCTTT. Translating gives CSVADRAITEAFF.

J is TRBJ2-7 and V is TRBV6-5, with D tentatively TRBD2 (5 bases). The CDR3 loop spans 13 amino acids. In germline, CDR1 is MNHEY, CDR2 SVGAGI. V lost 5 bases and J 3 bases, leaving 11 bases between the germline ends. The CDR3 loop reads CASSPTSVYEQYF. The CDR3 coding sequence is TGTGCCAGCAGTCCCACTAGTGTCTACGAGCAGTACTTC.

This clone has a handful of counts. The chain combines TRBV7-2 with TRBJ1-5; 12 bases are a match to TRBD1. Per the germline V gene, CDR1 is SGHTA and CDR2 is FQGNSA. The V segment lost 5 bases and the J segment 4 bases; nucleotides outside the gene matches: 15. CDR3 length: 19 residues. The CDR3 DNA reads as TGTGCCAGCAGCCTCGGTACCGGGACAGGGGGCGGCTGGAATCAGCCCCAGCATTTT. It is translated as CASSLGTGTGGGWNQPQHF.

This clone was found a few times. The chain couples TRBV7-9 to TRBJ2-7, with D possibly matching TRBD1 (6 bases). Germline V gene sequence: CDR1 SEHNR, CDR2 FQNEAQ (reference sequence). The CDR3 totals 14 residues. Trimming cost V 1 base and J 2 bases, with 9 bases left between them. The CDR3 DNA follows: TGTGCCAGCAGCTTAGAACAGGGACCCTACGAGCAGTACTTC. Translation: CASSLEQGPYEQYF.

This clone was found a few times. The same CDR3 also results from other DNA sequences found in this sample. The chain couples TRBV5-1 to TRBJ2-3; D may be TRBD2 (5 bases). V lost 0 bases, J lost 1 base, and 6 bases lay in between. CDR3 length equals 14 residues. CDR1 is SGHRS and CDR2 is YFSETQ in the germline V gene. The CDR3 sequence is CASSLVSGTDTQYF. The CDR3, as DNA: TGCGCCAGCAGCTTGGTTAGCGGCACAGATACGCAGTATTTT.

This chain joins TRBV28 and TRBJ2-1; 9 bases are a match to TRBD1. Germline-derived CDR1 and CDR2 are MDHEN and SYDVKM. CDR3 length equals 14 residues. J gave up 8 bases and V 6 bases, and 8 bases lay outside the gene matches. The CDR3 is CASSRDREWDEQFF. DNA of the CDR3: TGTGCCAGCAGCCGGGACAGGGAATGGGATGAGCAGTTCTTC.

This clone was seen more than once but under ten times. The chain has TRBV6-5 and TRBJ2-5, with 8 bases that match TRBD1. CDR1 and CDR2 (germline): MNHEY, SVGAGI. This CDR3 contains 15 residues. The J segment lost 3 bases and the V segment lost 7 bases, leaving 10 bases of the junction unmatched. Written as DNA, the CDR3 is TGTGCCAGCAAAGGGTTAGCGACAGGGGAAGAGACCCAGTACTTC. This codes for CASKGLATGEETQYF.

The chain joins TRBV18 to TRBJ2-3; D perhaps matches TRBD1 (5 bases). This CDR3 region has 16 residues. Germline CDR1 reads KGHSH; CDR2 reads LQKENI. V lost 6 bases and J 1 base, leaving 17 bases between the germline ends. The CDR3 spells CASSPPGLTGTDTQYF. In DNA form, the CDR3 reads TGTGCCAGCTCCCCCCCAGGGCTCACGGGCACAGATACGCAGTATTTT.

This clone was seen a handful of times. This sequence joins TRBV29-1 and TRBJ1-1, with 7 bases identical to TRBD1. Trimming took 5 bases from V and 5 from J; bases not matched to a gene: 2. CDR1 and CDR2 (germline): SQVTM, ANQGSEA. The CDR3 covers 11 residues. This chain's CDR3 is CSVQGETEAFF. The CDR3 DNA follows: TGCAGCGTTCAGGGGGAGACTGAAGCTTTCTTT.

The chain is built from TRBV5-4 and TRBJ2-5; 11 positions agree with TRBD1. V lost 1 base to trimming and J lost 4 bases; unmatched junction nucleotides: 6. Per the germline V gene, CDR1 is SGHNT and CDR2 is YYREEE (reference sequence). This CDR3 spans 16 amino acids. The CDR3 DNA reads TGTGCCAGCAGCTTGTCTGGGACAGGGGGAAGAGAGACCCAGTACTTC. Translating it yields CASSLSGTGGRETQYF. The whole variable domain, remainder taken from reference TRBV5-4 and TRBJ2-5, is ETGVTQSPTHLIKTRGQQVTLRCSSQSGHNTVSWYQQALGQGPQFIFQYYREEENGRGNFPPRFSGLQFPNYSSELNVNALELDDSALYLCASSLSGTGGRETQYFGPGTRLLVL.

This clone was counted a few times. This sequence joins TRBV29-1 and TRBJ2-5; 7 bases fit TRBD1. CDR3 length: 15 amino acids. The V and J ends lost 6 bases and 2 bases, in that order; junction bases with no gene match: 12. The V gene's germline CDR1 is SQVTM and CDR2 ANQGSEA. CDR3 nucleotides: TGCAGCGTCAGAGGGGGCCGGGGCCTACAAGAGACCCAGTACTTC. Translation: CSVRGGRGLQETQYF.

This clone was observed a handful of times. The chain couples TRBV11-2 to TRBJ1-5; D gene unclear. The CDR3 has 15 amino acids. The germline V gene has CDR1 SGHAT and CDR2 FQNNGV. V lost 1 base to trimming and J lost 0 bases, with 7 bases between them. Here the CDR3 DNA reads TGTGCCAGCAGCTTAGGTTCCGTTAGCAATCAGCCCCAGCATTTT. Translated, it gives CASSLGSVSNQPQHF.

The V gene is TRBV5-8, the J gene TRBJ2-1, with 8 bases that match TRBD2. V was pared by 0 bases and J by 11 bases, with 16 bases of the junction left unmatched. Germline V gene sequence: CDR1 SGHTS, CDR2 YDEGEE. CDR3 length: 17 residues. This CDR3 is CASSLAGDSGIWGKQFF. CDR3 nucleotide sequence: TGTGCCAGCAGCTTGGCCGGGGATAGCGGGATCTGGGGTAAGCAGTTCTTC.

This clone was counted a few times. The J gene is TRBJ2-3, the V gene TRBV5-1; 7 bases match TRBD2. This CDR3 spans 14 amino acids. Germline CDR1 and CDR2: SGHRS and YFSETQ. J lost 4 bases, V lost 2 bases, and 4 bases had no gene match. The CDR3, as DNA: TGCGCCAGCAGCTTCGAGCGGGGTGCAGATACGCAGTATTTT. The encoded protein is CASSFERGADTQYF.

The rearrangement links TRBV27 to TRBJ2-4; 8 bases agree with TRBD2. Germline V gene data show CDR1 as MNHEY and CDR2 as SMNVEV (reference sequence). Trimming removed 7 bases from V and 7 bases from J; junction bases left unmatched: 6. CDR3 length: 13 residues. The CDR3 region is CASTRAGVNIQYF. The CDR3 region has the DNA TGTGCCAGCACCCGAGCGGGAGTTAACATTCAGTACTTC.

This clone was seen a few times. The genes are TRBV7-2 and TRBJ1-1; 7 bases line up with TRBD1. Germline CDR1 SGHTA, CDR2 FQGNSA. The J segment lost 3 bases and the V segment lost 3 bases, leaving 4 bases of the junction unmatched. CDR3 length: 14 amino acids. This CDR3 reads CASSFDRAYTEAFF. The CDR3 coding sequence is TGTGCCAGCAGCTTCGACAGGGCCTACACTGAAGCTTTCTTT.

There are a few counts of this clone. CDR3 DNA sequence: TGCGCCAGCAGCTCGCAGGTGGGACTAGCGGGATCTTCCTACAATGAGCAGTTCTTC. Its protein is CASSSQVGLAGSSYNEQFF. This chain connects TRBV5-1 to TRBJ2-1; TRBD2 agrees at 13 bases. The germline gives CDR1 SGHRS, CDR2 YFSETQ. This CDR3 region has 19 residues. V lost 3 bases, J lost 1 base, and 10 bases stayed unmatched.

V and J are TRBV5-8 and TRBJ1-5; possible D gene TRBD1, 6 bases. This CDR3 has 14 amino acids. V was shortened by 7 bases and J by 4 bases, with 15 bases between the two germline ends. CDR1 and CDR2 from the germline V gene are SGHTS and YDEGEE. The chain's CDR3 is CASRLHRENQPQHF. In DNA, the CDR3 is TGTGCCAGCCGCCTCCACAGGGAAAATCAGCCCCAGCATTTT.

The table lists this clone with a few counts. DNA of the CDR3: TGCGCCAGCAACTTCGAGGGGGGGCCTCAGTACTTC. This codes for CASNFEGGPQYF. V gene TRBV5-1 combines with J gene TRBJ2-4; weak D call: TRBD2 (7 bases). Deletions cut 6 bases from V and 12 bases from J, with 16 bases between. The CDR3 sequence is 12 residues long. Germline V gene sequence: CDR1 SGHRS, CDR2 YFSETQ.

This clone has only a few counts. This chain uses TRBV30 with TRBJ2-2; TRBD1 matches 8 bases. V lost 0 bases and J lost 5; bases outside the gene matches: 8. The CDR3 runs 16 residues. The V gene's germline CDR1 is GTSNPN and CDR2 SVGIG (reference sequence). The CDR3 region is CAWSVPRGRWTGELFF. In nucleotides, the CDR3 is TGTGCCTGGAGTGTACCCAGGGGGCGTTGGACCGGGGAGCTGTTTTTT.

This clone was counted a few times. This same CDR3 is encoded by further DNA sequences in the sample. The V gene is TRBV9, the J gene TRBJ2-5, with 7 bases aligning to TRBD1. CDR3 length: 14 residues. V lost 0 bases and J lost 2; bases outside the gene matches: 1. Germline assignment: CDR1 SGDLS and CDR2 YYNGEE. The CDR3 loop is CASSVGTGQETQYF. CDR3 sequence (DNA): TGTGCCAGCAGCGTAGGGACAGGACAAGAGACCCAGTACTTC.

This clone was seen more than once but under ten times. V is TRBV5-1 and J is TRBJ2-3; 9 bases are a match to TRBD1. CDR1 SGHRS and CDR2 YFSETQ come from the germline V gene. This CDR3 has 14 amino acids. The junction had 0 bases not matched to a gene; V was cut back by 0 bases and J by 4 bases. The CDR3 is CASSLDRGPDTQYF. DNA of the CDR3: TGCGCCAGCAGCTTGGACAGGGGGCCAGATACGCAGTATTTT.

V gene TRBV7-9 combines with J gene TRBJ1-5; possibly TRBD1 for D (5 bases). Germline V gene sequence: CDR1 SEHNR, CDR2 FQNEAQ (reference sequence). V was clipped by 5 bases and J by 2 bases, with 7 bases between them. CDR3 length: 13 residues. CDR3 loop: CASSSRGNQPQHF. CDR3 in DNA: TGTGCCAGCAGCAGCAGGGGCAATCAGCCCCAGCATTTT. The variable domain in full, with the rest retrieved from reference TRBV7-9 and TRBJ1-5, is DTGVSQNPRHKITKRGQNVTFRCDPISEHNRLYWYRQTLGQGPEFLTYFQNEAQLEKSRLLSDRFSAERPKGSFSTLEIQRTEQGDSAMYLCASSSRGNQPQHFGDGTRLSIL.

The chain joins TRBV30 to TRBJ1-1; TRBD1 is a possible D gene (5 bases). Trimming took off 4 bases at V and 1 base at J, with 13 bases between the two ends. In germline, CDR1 is GTSNPN, CDR2 SVGIG (reference sequence). CDR3 length: 14 residues. In nucleotides, the CDR3 is TGTGCCTGGAACGAGTGGGGGGGGAACACTGAAGCTTTCTTT. Protein product: CAWNEWGGNTEAFF.

This clone was seen a handful of times. This chain links TRBV6-5 with TRBJ2-7, with a weak D call TRBD1 (5 bases). Trimming took 2 bases from V and 6 from J, leaving 11 bases between them. CDR3 size: 13 residues. CDR1 MNHEY and CDR2 SVGAGI come from the germline V gene. CDR3 residues: CASSYHTGREQYF. In DNA form, the CDR3 reads TGTGCCAGCAGTTACCACACAGGTCGCGAGCAGTACTTC.

This clone came up a few times. The chain has TRBV5-6 and TRBJ2-1; 8 bases are a match to TRBD1. Germline CDR1 SGHDT, CDR2 YYEEEE. The length of the CDR3 is 13 residues. The V and J ends lost 4 bases and 8 bases, in that order; junction bases with no gene match: 5. This chain's CDR3 is CASSTDRGHEQFF. The CDR3 DNA sequence: TGTGCCAGCAGCACTGACAGGGGCCATGAGCAGTTCTTC.

This clone appeared a few times. The chain joins TRBV6-6 to TRBJ2-7, with 8 bases fitting TRBD1. Unmatched junction bases numbered 9, after V lost 5 bases and J lost 6 bases. Germline CDR1 is MNHNY and CDR2 is SVGAGI (reference sequence). The CDR3 loop spans 14 amino acids. CDR3 in DNA: TGTGCCAGCAGTACGGACAGGGAGAAAGGCGAGCAGTACTTC. Protein sequence: CASSTDREKGEQYF.

The rearrangement links TRBV29-1 to TRBJ2-5, with a tentative D call TRBD2 (6 bases). The V gene lost 6 bases and the J gene lost 3 bases, with 14 bases spanning the gap. CDR3 size: 13 residues. Germline V gene sequence: CDR1 SQVTM, CDR2 ANQGSEA. CDR3: CSVGTLLKETQYF. CDR3 in DNA: TGCAGCGTGGGGACTTTGTTAAAAGAGACCCAGTACTTC.

V usage is TRBV30 and J usage is TRBJ2-3; TRBD2 matches 9 bases. Germline V gives CDR1 GTSNPN, CDR2 SVGIG (reference sequence). J lost 2 bases, V lost 5 bases, and 8 bases had no gene match. The CDR3 is 15 amino acids. CDR3 in DNA: TGTGCCTGGGCAGCCGGGACTAGCTTCACAGATACGCAGTATTTT. Residues: CAWAAGTSFTDTQYF. The variable domain in full, with the rest retrieved from reference TRBV30 and TRBJ2-3, is SQTIHQWPATLVQPVGSPLSLECTVEGTSNPNLYWYRQAAGRGLQLLFYSVGIGQISSEVPQNLSASRPQDRQFILSSKKLLLSDSGFYLCAWAAGTSFTDTQYFGPGTRLTVL.

CDR3 DNA: TGTGCCACCAGCACACCCACCGGGGAGACCCAGTACTTC. It codes for CATSTPTGETQYF. This chain joins TRBV15 and TRBJ2-5; D is unresolved. The CDR3 sequence is 13 residues long. Between the trimmed V and J ends, which lost 4 bases and 5 bases, there was a span of 11 bases. The germline V gene encodes CDR1 LNHNV and CDR2 YYDKDF (reference sequence).

This clone was observed a few times. The CDR3 DNA reads as TGTGCCAGCAGAGGGATACTAGTACAGTACTTC. Protein: CASRGILVQYF. The chain couples TRBV28 to TRBJ2-5, with D possibly being TRBD2 (5 bases). V dropped 6 bases and J dropped 11 bases, with 13 bases sitting between them. CDR1 is MDHEN, CDR2 SYDVKM, per germline. The CDR3 sequence is 11 residues long.